This TCR beta chain appears in the sequencing data of a study of blood T cells in healthy people across ages. This clonotype has more than one count but fewer than ten. Its antigen remains unknown. Germline lookup yields CDR1 MNHEY and CDR2 SVGAGI. V was clipped by 6 bases and J by 5 bases; unmatched bases: 5. This CDR3 is built from 14 residues. Using a J-beta primer mix together with a sample-barcoded 5' primer, a second PCR was run for about 6 to 12 cycles. Each cDNA molecule was tagged by a template-switch adaptor that had 12 random nucleotides. TCRdb re-called the 5' RACE reads with MiXCR, one entry per CDR3 protein. The sample includes 550,000 to 650,000 distinct CDR3 sequences, approximately 30% seen only once; the top ten take 15% to 17%. Study-wide findings and caveats: Both higher diversity and more naive CD4+ cells marked long-lived donors when set against aged donors. PBMCs left unsorted prevented a conclusive naive versus antigen-experienced comparison. Changes in expanded clonotypes were possibly confounded, as the CMV status of donors was unknown.

The receptor's source is a woman older than 75 in good health. What was sequenced was blood. The chain recombines TRBV6-5 with TRBJ1-1, with TRBD1 matching over 11 bases. As DNA, the CDR3 is TGTGCCAGCAGGGGACAGGGGGTCTGGACTGAAGCTTTCTTT. Translated: CASRGQGVWTEAFF.